This T cell receptor beta chain originates from a study of Tregs in tolerant kidney transplant recipients. Study observations and caveats: Biological reproducibility was not directly addressed, but technical replication error appeared minimal. Tregs expanded with activated donor B cells seemed most donor-specific. Validation in larger populations is needed because few patients were studied.

V lost 1 base, J lost 6 bases, and 15 bases lay in between. Germline V gene lookup returns CDR1 LNHNV and CDR2 YYDKDF (reference sequence). The CDR3 is 15 amino acids. The assay was immunoSEQ multiplex PCR, and TCRdb's table has in-frame clones only and misses some. The data contain hundreds of thousands of clones, 65% to 85% of them seen just once; the ten biggest clones take up less than 0.75%. Remarks on this clone: Its antigen is not known.

Unstimulated Tregs (CD4+CD25+CD127-) and CD4+CD25- non-Tregs were sorted from PBMCs. The V and J genes are TRBV15 and TRBJ1-2; maybe TRBD1 (6 bases). Source material: CD4+ T cells from blood. The TCR originated in a human donor in good health. The CDR3 reads CATSRAITGSDGYTF. CDR3 DNA sequence: TGTGCCACCAGCAGAGCCATTACAGGGAGCGATGGCTACACCTTC.